Listed below are T cell receptor beta chains from one sample, sequenced in a study of T cells after yellow fever vaccination. In TCRdb, the 5' RACE reads were re-called with MiXCR into one record per CDR3 protein. This table has 360,000 or so distinct CDR3 sequences, 11% appearing once. Sample: PBMCs, taken on the day of the first yellow fever vaccination. Receptors were obtained from a man between 18 and 29 years old who received the YFV17D yellow fever vaccine. Both conserved end residues are part of each CDR3. The order of the fields is V gene, D gene, clone size, CDR3 length, J gene, CDR3 DNA, CDR3 protein. A D gene is named only where the DNA matches it firmly. Only some rows state a clone size, as once, few, many or a class for expanded clones.

TRBV4-1	TRBD2	.	17	TRBJ2-5	TGCGCCAGCAGCCCCCGGGGGGCCGGGGGGGTACAAGAGACCCAGTACTTC	CASSPRGAGGVQETQYF
TRBV6-2/TRBV6-3	TRBD1	many	14	TRBJ2-2	TGTGCCAGCAGTTGGGACAGTGACACCGGGGAGCTGTTTTTT	CASSWDSDTGELFF
TRBV4-3	.	.	17	TRBJ1-4	TGCGCCAGCAGCCAAGAACCCTCCAGGGGAGTTCGGGAAAAACTGTTTTTT	CASSQEPSRGVREKLFF
TRBV6-5	.	few	17	TRBJ2-5	TGTGCCAGCAGTTACTCGGCGGGGCTGGGAAGAGGGGAGACCCAGTACTTC	CASSYSAGLGRGETQYF
TRBV11-2	.	few	16	TRBJ1-5	TGTGCCAGCAGCTTAGGCGGGGCAGGGGAAGGTCAGCCCCAGCATTTT	CASSLGGAGEGQPQHF
TRBV7-9	.	many	14	TRBJ2-7	TGTGCCAGCAGTTTTACAGGAGGGGGCCACGAGCAGTACTTC	CASSFTGGGHEQYF
TRBV6-2/TRBV6-3	.	.	14	TRBJ1-5	TGTGCCAGCAGCCCGACTAGGAGCAATCAGCCCCAGCATTTT	CASSPTRSNQPQHF
TRBV7-2	TRBD1	.	16	TRBJ2-5	TGTGCCAGCAGCTTGTTGGTCTGGACAGGTCGAGAGACCCAGTACTTC	CASSLLVWTGRETQYF
TRBV29-1	TRBD1	.	12	TRBJ1-5	TGCAGCGTAGGGGGCTTGAATCAGCCCCAGCATTTT	CSVGGLNQPQHF
TRBV5-1	TRBD1	.	18	TRBJ2-6	TGCGCCAGCAGCTTGGGGGGGACAGCTTGGTCTGGGGCCAACGTCCTGACTTTC	CASSLGGTAWSGANVLTF
TRBV7-2	TRBD2	.	14	TRBJ2-1	TGTGCCAGCAGCTTATCCTCTACTAGCGGGGGGGAGGTCTTC	CASSLSSTSGGEVF
TRBV14	.	.	17	TRBJ2-6	TGTGCCAGCAGCCCCCCCTGGGCCGGGTACGGGGCCAACGTCCTGACTTTC	CASSPPWAGYGANVLTF
TRBV11-2	.	.	17	TRBJ2-1	TGTGCCAGCAGCTTAGAACCACTAGGTTTTCGCGTCAATGAGCGGTTCTTC	CASSLEPLGFRVNERFF
TRBV7-3	TRBD2	many	17	TRBJ2-3	TGTGCCAGCAGCTCGCGACTAGCGGGGGACCGCACAGATACGCAGTATTTT	CASSSRLAGDRTDTQYF
TRBV6-2/TRBV6-3	.	many	16	TRBJ2-3	TGTGCCAGCAGTTCCCTGGGGCAGGGGGGCCCAGATACGCAGTATTTT	CASSSLGQGGPDTQYF
TRBV2	TRBD1	.	12	TRBJ2-5	TGTGCCAGCTACAACAGGGGAGAGACCCAGTACTTC	CASYNRGETQYF
TRBV20-1	TRBD1	.	15	TRBJ2-3	TGCAGTGCTAGAGGATGGACAGGGGGGGCAGATACGCAGTATTTT	CSARGWTGGADTQYF
TRBV20-1	.	few	13	TRBJ2-5	TGCAGTGCCCGCTTCTGGGGGAAAGAGACCCAGTACTTC	CSARFWGKETQYF
TRBV10-3	.	few	16	TRBJ2-2	TGTGCCATCAGTGAGTCCCGGGAAGTGATCGGCGGGGAGCTGTTTTTT	CAISESREVIGGELFF
TRBV7-6	.	.	12	TRBJ2-1	TGTGCCAGCCGCGGGGAGAGGAGTGAGCAGTTCTTC	CASRGERSEQFF
TRBV10-2	TRBD2	many	13	TRBJ2-5	TGCGCCAGCAGTGTTGCGGGGGGCGAGACCCAGTACTTC	CASSVAGGETQYF
TRBV5-1	.	.	14	TRBJ2-5	TGCGCCAGCAGATTCTGGAACAGGGAAGAGACCCAGTACTTC	CASRFWNREETQYF
TRBV9	.	few	14	TRBJ2-1	TGTGCCAGCAGCGTAGAGGGGGAGGGGTTTGAGCAGTTCTTC	CASSVEGEGFEQFF
TRBV27	.	few	15	TRBJ2-3	TGTGCCAGCAGTTTACTAGTCGGTCTCGCAGATACGCAGTATTTT	CASSLLVGLADTQYF
TRBV4-1	TRBD2	.	16	TRBJ2-7	TGCGCCAGCAGCCAAGAGGTTGAGGGGAGGGGAGACGAGCAGTACTTC	CASSQEVEGRGDEQYF
TRBV30	TRBD2	.	13	TRBJ2-3	TGTGCCAGGGGACTAGCGGGGCCAGATACGCAGTATTTT	CARGLAGPDTQYF